The 14 T cell receptor beta chains reported below all come from one sample, sequenced in a study of shared clonotypes between healthy human individuals. Sequenced by immunoSEQ multiplex PCR; TCRdb stores in-frame clones only, minus some. The sample yields approximately 2.4 million clones, more than 90% seen once. Sequenced input: naive CD4+ T cells sorted from blood. Subset: CD45RA+ positively selected. Every receptor here comes from a man between 18 and 29 years old in good health.

The chain carries TRBV28 and TRBJ1-1; 7 bases fit TRBD1. The CDR3 runs to 14 residues. Germline V gene lookup returns CDR1 MDHEN and CDR2 SYDVKM. The ends lost 5 bases at V and 4 bases at J; junction bases unmatched: 7. The CDR3 protein is CASSVHRGLTEAFF. The CDR3 DNA follows: TGTGCCAGCAGTGTCCACAGGGGCCTCACTGAAGCTTTCTTT.

The genes are TRBV15 and TRBJ1-1, with D unresolved. Germline values: CDR1 LNHNV, CDR2 YYDKDF (reference sequence). V was cut by 3 bases and J by 11 bases, with 13 bases left in between. The CDR3 loop spans 12 amino acids. The CDR3 loop reads CATSSVGRAAFF. CDR3 DNA: TGTGCCACCAGCAGTGTGGGTAGAGCGGCTTTCTTT.

V and J are TRBV25-1 and TRBJ2-3; 8 nucleotides align to TRBD2. Germline values: CDR1 MGHDK, CDR2 SYGVNS. The CDR3 sequence is 17 residues long. The V gene end was trimmed by 2 bases and the J gene end by 3 bases; junction bases not matched to a gene: 10. CDR3 nucleotide sequence: TGTGCCAGCAGTGAAGTCTTCGGGAGGGCCGGGACAGATACGCAGTATTTT. Its protein product is CASSEVFGRAGTDTQYF.

This sequence joins TRBV6-6 and TRBJ2-7; D perhaps matches TRBD1 (6 bases). The CDR3 is 15 residues long. The V gene lost 7 bases and the J gene lost 0 bases, with 16 bases spanning the gap. Germline CDR1 is MNHNY and CDR2 is SVGAGI (reference sequence). CDR3 coding DNA: TGTGCCAGCAAAGCCGGGACAAAGAGCTCCTACGAGCAGTACTTC. This sequence encodes CASKAGTKSSYEQYF.

The sample holds one count of this clone. J is TRBJ1-5 and V is TRBV28; TRBD1 matches 10 bases. CDR3 size: 19 residues. CDR1 MDHEN and CDR2 SYDVKM come from the germline V gene. With 3 bases clipped from V and 0 bases from J, the junction kept 11 bases outside the gene matches. The CDR3 protein is CASSFGTGVFGLSNQPQHF. In nucleotides, the CDR3 is TGTGCCAGCAGTTTCGGGACAGGGGTTTTCGGGCTTAGCAATCAGCCCCAGCATTTT.

This rearrangement joins TRBV6-6 to TRBJ1-4; 7 nucleotides agree with TRBD1. From germline, CDR1 is MNHNY and CDR2 SVGAGI (reference sequence). V dropped 7 bases and J dropped 3; count of bases not matched to a gene: 5. The CDR3 spans 14 residues. CDR3: CASIQQGPNEKLFF. The CDR3 region has the DNA TGTGCCAGCATCCAACAGGGGCCTAATGAAAAACTGTTTTTT.

The rearrangement links TRBV5-5 to TRBJ2-7, with 10 positions matching TRBD1. The CDR3 has 16 residues. Germline V gene data show CDR1 as SGHKS and CDR2 as YYEKEE (reference sequence). Trimming cost V 0 bases and J 3 bases; bases outside gene matches: 6. This CDR3 is CASSLDRRTGGYEQYF. In DNA, the CDR3 is TGTGCCAGCAGCTTGGACCGCCGGACAGGGGGCTACGAGCAGTACTTC.

To note about this clone: The same CDR3 arises from other DNA sequences in this sample as well. The chain combines TRBV2 with TRBJ1-1, with no clear D. Germline CDR1 reads SNHLY; CDR2 reads FYNNEI. The CDR3 has 13 amino acids. V lost 6 bases and J 0 bases, leaving 8 bases between the germline ends. The chain's CDR3 is CASSADMNTEAFF. The CDR3 DNA follows: TGTGCCAGCAGCGCAGACATGAACACTGAAGCTTTCTTT.

The chain carries TRBV2 and TRBJ2-2; TRBD1 matches 10 bases. V trimming: 7 bases; J trimming: 6 bases; junction bases outside the gene matches: 11. CDR3 length: 16 residues. Germline V gives CDR1 SNHLY, CDR2 FYNNEI. CDR3 nucleotides: TGTGCCAGCAAAGTCGGGGGACAGGGGAGCCCCGGGGAGCTGTTTTTT. Protein product: CASKVGGQGSPGELFF.

The gene calls are TRBV6-6 and TRBJ2-1, with D possibly being TRBD1 or TRBD2 (5 bases each). Germline values: CDR1 MNHNY, CDR2 SVGAGI (reference sequence). V gave up 2 bases and J gave up 2 bases, with 10 bases separating them. This CDR3 is 15 amino acids long. In DNA, the CDR3 is TGTGCCAGCAGTTACGAGGGACCTACCTACAATGAGCAGTTCTTC. Its translation is CASSYEGPTYNEQFF.

The CDR3 bases are TGTGCCAGTAGCGCAAGACTAGCGCTTAACACAGATACGCAGTATTTT. It specifies CASSARLALNTDTQYF. The chain employs TRBV19 and TRBJ2-3; 8 bases map to TRBD2. The CDR3 length is 16 residues. The V segment lost 6 bases and the J segment 2 bases; nucleotides outside the gene matches: 10. Germline CDR1 is LNHDA and CDR2 is SQIVND (reference sequence).

The V gene is TRBV19, the J gene TRBJ2-1; weak D call: TRBD1 (6 bases). Germline values: CDR1 LNHDA, CDR2 SQIVND (reference sequence). CDR3 length: 12 amino acids. Trimming removed 4 bases at V and 7 bases at J, with 8 bases between. The CDR3 is CASSTTGNEQFF. The CDR3 nucleotides are TGTGCCAGTAGTACAACAGGGAATGAGCAGTTCTTC.

The CDR3 region is CASISGNTIYF. The CDR3 nucleotides are TGTGCCAGCATATCTGGAAACACCATATATTTT. V is TRBV6-5 and J is TRBJ1-3, with no clear D. The CDR3 loop spans 11 amino acids. Trimming shortened V by 7 bases and J by 1 base, and 2 bases separated the two germline ends. From germline, CDR1 is MNHEY and CDR2 SVGAGI.

The chain joins TRBV5-6 to TRBJ1-5; D remains ambiguous. The germline V gene encodes CDR1 SGHDT and CDR2 YYEEEE. There are 12 residues in the CDR3. V lost 1 base, J lost 5 bases, and 4 bases lay in between. The CDR3 loop reads CASSLSDQPQHF. DNA of the CDR3: TGTGCCAGCAGCTTGTCAGATCAGCCCCAGCATTTT.